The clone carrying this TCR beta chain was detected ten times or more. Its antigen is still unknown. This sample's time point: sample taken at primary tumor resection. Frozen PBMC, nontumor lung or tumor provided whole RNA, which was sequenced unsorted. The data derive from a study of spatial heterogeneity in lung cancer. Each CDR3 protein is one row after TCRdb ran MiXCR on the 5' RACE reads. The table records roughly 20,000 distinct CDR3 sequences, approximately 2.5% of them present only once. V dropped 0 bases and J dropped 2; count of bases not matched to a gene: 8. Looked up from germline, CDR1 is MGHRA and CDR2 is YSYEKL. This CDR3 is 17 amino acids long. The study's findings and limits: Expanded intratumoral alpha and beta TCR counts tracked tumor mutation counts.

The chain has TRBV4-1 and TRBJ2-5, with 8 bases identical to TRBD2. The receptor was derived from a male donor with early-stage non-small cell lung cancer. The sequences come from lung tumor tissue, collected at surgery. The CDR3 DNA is TGCGCCAGCAGCCAAGATCTACTAGCGGATCTGCAAGAGACCCAGTACTTC. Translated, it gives CASSQDLLADLQETQYF.